This T cell receptor beta chain was sequenced in a study of response to subunit inactivated influenza vaccine. Overall study results and limits: There was a suggestion from the authors that each seasonal influenza vaccination recruits few new T cells.

TCRdb re-analysed the RT-PCR reads in MiXCR, keeping a single row per CDR3 protein. Found here are fewer than 650,000 distinct CDR3 sequences, 10% to 15% of them singletons; the top ten hold roughly 13%. Per germline, CDR1 SGHDT and CDR2 YYEEEE. Trimming pared 0 bases from V and 5 bases from J, leaving 20 bases between. The CDR3 is 17 amino acids. In this sample, this clonotype turned up a few times. Its antigen remains unidentified. The rearrangement joins TRBV5-6 to TRBJ2-5; D not certain. This clonotype originated in a middle-aged man who received an inactivated influenza vaccine. Material: PBMCs from blood, obtained more than 35 days after vaccination. The CDR3 region has the DNA TGTGCCAGCAGCTTGGCCAGGTCGACCCCGAGTGTGGAGACCCAGTACTTC. Its protein is CASSLARSTPSVETQYF.